These 8 T cell receptor beta chains came from one sample sequenced in a study of T cell repertoires in cytomegalovirus infection. The antigens these receptors bind are not known. TCRdb fed the reads into MiXCR, producing one record per CDR3 protein. The table records under 200,000 distinct CDR3 sequences, roughly 20% of them present only once. The sequencing here drew on CD8+ T cells from cultured PBMCs, taken from culture after CMV antigen stimulation. Receptors were obtained from a human donor in good health (CMV status not recorded). Some clones in this sample may be carry-over from other donors' samples.

The V gene is TRBV9, the J gene TRBJ2-1; TRBD1 matches 9 bases. Trimming removed 0 bases from V and 9 bases from J; junction bases left unmatched: 4. The CDR3 sequence is 14 residues long. The germline V gene encodes CDR1 SGDLS and CDR2 YYNGEE. The DNA for the CDR3 is TGTGCCAGCAGCGTAGGGAGGACAGGGGCTGAGCAGTTCTTC. Residues: CASSVGRTGAEQFF.

The chain joins TRBV7-8 to TRBJ2-1; 9 bases match TRBD2. The CDR3 totals 16 residues. Germline V lookup: CDR1 SGHVS, CDR2 FQNEAQ. Trimming at V came to 4 bases and at J to 8 bases, leaving 12 bases not matched to a gene. In nucleotides, the CDR3 is TGTGCCAGCAGCTCCCGGGGAGCGGGGGGCATCGATGAGCAGTTCTTC. This sequence encodes CASSSRGAGGIDEQFF.

A few counts support this clonotype. The chain employs TRBV12-3 or TRBV12-4 and TRBJ2-7; D possibly corresponds to TRBD1 (5 bases). CDR3 length equals 15 residues. Between the trimmed V and J ends, which lost 6 bases and 2 bases, there was a span of 17 bases. Written as DNA, the CDR3 is TGTGCCAGCAGCCCCCTGGGGCTAATACCCTACGAGCAGTACTTC. The encoded protein is CASSPLGLIPYEQYF.

The V and J genes are TRBV20-1 and TRBJ2-4; no definite D call. Germline V gene sequence: CDR1 DFQATT, CDR2 SNEGSKA (reference sequence). The CDR3 has 14 amino acids. Trimming pared 6 bases from V and 1 base from J, leaving 13 bases between. The CDR3 region is CSALGKRAKNIQYF. The CDR3 nucleotides are TGCAGTGCCCTAGGTAAAAGGGCCAAAAACATTCAGTACTTC.

This clonotype was counted between two and nine times. This sequence joins TRBV7-2 and TRBJ2-7; 7 nucleotides agree with TRBD2. The germline CDR1 and CDR2 sequences are SGHTA and FQGNSA. The CDR3 sequence is 14 residues long. V shed 2 bases, J shed 4 bases, and the junction held 5 bases outside the gene matches. Written as DNA, the CDR3 is TGTGCCAGCAGCTTATGGGGGAGGGATTACGAGCAGTACTTC. Translated, it gives CASSLWGRDYEQYF.

The CDR3 loop is CASSLARAGGQETQYF. The CDR3, as DNA: TGTGCCAGCAGCTTAGCGCGAGCGGGGGGGCAAGAGACCCAGTACTTC. The chain recombines TRBV7-4 with TRBJ2-5, with 10 bases aligning to TRBD2. The CDR3 loop spans 16 amino acids. With V trimmed by 0 bases and J by 2 bases, 3 bases remained unmatched. Germline V gene lookup returns CDR1 SGHVT and CDR2 SQSDAQ.

In this sample, this clonotype turned up a few times. The rearrangement uses TRBV7-6 and TRBJ1-5; 8 bases match TRBD1. CDR1 and CDR2 (germline): SGHVS, FNYEAQ. The CDR3 totals 17 residues. V lost 5 bases, J lost 1 base, and 10 bases stayed unmatched. This CDR3 is CASSPLQGDVSNQPQHF. CDR3 DNA: TGTGCCAGCAGCCCCTTACAGGGGGACGTGAGCAATCAGCCCCAGCATTTT.

The J gene is TRBJ1-5, the V gene TRBV7-2, with D unresolved. The V gene's germline CDR1 is SGHTA and CDR2 FQGNSA. V shed 5 bases and J shed 3 bases, with 11 bases lying between them. This CDR3 has 14 residues. The CDR3 DNA reads as TGTGCCAGCAGCAGGGAGGGTTTCAATCAGCCCCAGCATTTT. Translating it yields CASSREGFNQPQHF.